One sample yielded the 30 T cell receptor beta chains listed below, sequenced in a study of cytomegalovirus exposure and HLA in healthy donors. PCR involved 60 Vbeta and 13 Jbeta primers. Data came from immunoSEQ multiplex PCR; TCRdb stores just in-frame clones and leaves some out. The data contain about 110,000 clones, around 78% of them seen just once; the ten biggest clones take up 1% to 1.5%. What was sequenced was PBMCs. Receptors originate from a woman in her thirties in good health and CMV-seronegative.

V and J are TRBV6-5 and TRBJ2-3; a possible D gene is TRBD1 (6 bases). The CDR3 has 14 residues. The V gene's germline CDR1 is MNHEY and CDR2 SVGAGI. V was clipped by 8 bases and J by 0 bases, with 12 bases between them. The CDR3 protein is CASGNTGSTDTQYF. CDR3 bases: TGTGCCAGCGGAAATACAGGGAGCACAGATACGCAGTATTTT.

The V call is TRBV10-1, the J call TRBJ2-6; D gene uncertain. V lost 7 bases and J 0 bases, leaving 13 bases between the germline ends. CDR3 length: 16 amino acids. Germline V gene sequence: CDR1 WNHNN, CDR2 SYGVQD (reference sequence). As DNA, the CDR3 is TGCGCCAGCACGCCTGGGCTCTACTCTGGGGCCAACGTCCTGACTTTC. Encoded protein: CASTPGLYSGANVLTF.

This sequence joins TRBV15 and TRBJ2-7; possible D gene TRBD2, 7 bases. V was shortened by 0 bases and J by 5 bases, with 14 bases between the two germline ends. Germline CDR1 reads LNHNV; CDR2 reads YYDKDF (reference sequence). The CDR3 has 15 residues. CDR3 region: CATSREGGGVNEQYF. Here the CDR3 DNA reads TGTGCCACCAGCAGAGAAGGGGGGGGCGTGAACGAGCAGTACTTC.

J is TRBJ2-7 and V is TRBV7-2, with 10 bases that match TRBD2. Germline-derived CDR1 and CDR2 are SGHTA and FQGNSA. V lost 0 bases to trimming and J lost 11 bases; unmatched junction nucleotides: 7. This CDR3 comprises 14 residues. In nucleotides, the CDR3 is TGTGCCAGCAGCTTAGCTAGCGGGGGGCCTCTCGAGTACTTC. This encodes CASSLASGGPLEYF.

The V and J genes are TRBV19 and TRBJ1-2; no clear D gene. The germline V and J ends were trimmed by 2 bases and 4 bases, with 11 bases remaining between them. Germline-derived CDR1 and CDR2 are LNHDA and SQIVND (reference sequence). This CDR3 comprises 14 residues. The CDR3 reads CASSILTVSYGYTF. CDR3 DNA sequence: TGTGCCAGTAGTATACTAACAGTCAGCTATGGCTACACCTTC.

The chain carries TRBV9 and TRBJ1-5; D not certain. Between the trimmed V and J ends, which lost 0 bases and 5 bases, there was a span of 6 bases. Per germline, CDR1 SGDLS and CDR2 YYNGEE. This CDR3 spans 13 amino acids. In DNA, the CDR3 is TGTGCCAGCAGCGTAGAGCCTGATCAGCCCCAGCATTTT. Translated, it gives CASSVEPDQPQHF. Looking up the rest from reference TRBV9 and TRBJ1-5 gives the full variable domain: DSGVTQTPKHLITATGQRVTLRCSPRSGDLSVYWYQQSLDQGLQFLIQYYNGEERAKGNILERFSAQQFPDLHSELNLSSLELGDSALYFCASSVEPDQPQHFGDGTRLSIL.

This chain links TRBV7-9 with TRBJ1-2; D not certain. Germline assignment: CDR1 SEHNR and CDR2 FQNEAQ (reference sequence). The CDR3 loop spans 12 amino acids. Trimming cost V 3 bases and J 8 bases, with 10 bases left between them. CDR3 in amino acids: CASSLGPDGYTF. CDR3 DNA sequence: TGTGCCAGCAGCTTGGGCCCTGACGGCTACACCTTC.

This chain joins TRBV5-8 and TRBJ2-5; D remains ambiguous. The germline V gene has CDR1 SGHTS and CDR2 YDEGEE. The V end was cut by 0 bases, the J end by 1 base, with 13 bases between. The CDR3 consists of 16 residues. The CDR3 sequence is CASSLVAWAAQETQYF. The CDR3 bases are TGTGCCAGCAGCTTGGTGGCATGGGCAGCCCAAGAGACCCAGTACTTC.

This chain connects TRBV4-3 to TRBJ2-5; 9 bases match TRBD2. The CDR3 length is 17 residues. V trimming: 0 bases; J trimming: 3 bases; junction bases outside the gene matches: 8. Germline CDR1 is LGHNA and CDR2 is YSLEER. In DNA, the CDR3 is TGCGCCAGCAGCCAAGATCCTCCCAGCGGGGGGAAAGAGACCCAGTACTTC. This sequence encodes CASSQDPPSGGKETQYF.

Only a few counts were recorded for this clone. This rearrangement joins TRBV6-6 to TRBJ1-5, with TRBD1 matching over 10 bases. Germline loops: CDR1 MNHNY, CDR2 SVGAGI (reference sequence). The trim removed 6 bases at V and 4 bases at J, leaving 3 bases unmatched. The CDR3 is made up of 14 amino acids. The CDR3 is CASRGTGDNQPQHF. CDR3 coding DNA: TGTGCCAGCAGGGGGACAGGGGATAATCAGCCCCAGCATTTT.

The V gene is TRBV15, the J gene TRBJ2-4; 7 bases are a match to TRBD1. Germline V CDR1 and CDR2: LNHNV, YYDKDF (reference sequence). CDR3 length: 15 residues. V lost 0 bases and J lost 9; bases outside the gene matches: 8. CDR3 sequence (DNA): TGTGCCACCAGCAGAGAGGGACAGTTTAAGGGCATTCAGTACTTC. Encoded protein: CATSREGQFKGIQYF.

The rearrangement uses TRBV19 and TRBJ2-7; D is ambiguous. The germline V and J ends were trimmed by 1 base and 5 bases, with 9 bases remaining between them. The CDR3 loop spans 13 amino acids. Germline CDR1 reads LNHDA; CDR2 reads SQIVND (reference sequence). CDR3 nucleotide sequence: TGTGCCAGTAGTATAGCCGAAGTAGACGAGCAGTACTTC. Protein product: CASSIAEVDEQYF.

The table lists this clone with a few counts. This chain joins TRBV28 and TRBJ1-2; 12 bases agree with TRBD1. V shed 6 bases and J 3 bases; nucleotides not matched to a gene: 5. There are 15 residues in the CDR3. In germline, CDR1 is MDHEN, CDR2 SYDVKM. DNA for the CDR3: TGTGCCAGCAGAACCGGGACAGGGGGCGACTATGGCTACACCTTC. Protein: CASRTGTGGDYGYTF.

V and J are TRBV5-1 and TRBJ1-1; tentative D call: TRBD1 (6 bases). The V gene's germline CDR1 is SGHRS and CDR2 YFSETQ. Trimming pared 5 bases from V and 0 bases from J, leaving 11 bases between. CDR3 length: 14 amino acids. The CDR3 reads CASRPQGLNTEAFF. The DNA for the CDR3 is TGCGCCAGCAGACCACAGGGACTGAACACTGAAGCTTTCTTT.

The CDR3 sequence is CAWSHRTRSNTEAFF. The DNA of the CDR3 is TGTGCCTGGTCCCACAGGACCCGATCCAACACTGAAGCTTTCTTT. The V gene is TRBV30, the J gene TRBJ1-1, with a tentative D call TRBD1 (5 bases). Trimming took 5 bases from V and 2 from J, leaving 18 bases between them. The CDR3 extends over 15 amino acids. CDR1 and CDR2 from the germline V gene are GTSNPN and SVGIG (reference sequence).

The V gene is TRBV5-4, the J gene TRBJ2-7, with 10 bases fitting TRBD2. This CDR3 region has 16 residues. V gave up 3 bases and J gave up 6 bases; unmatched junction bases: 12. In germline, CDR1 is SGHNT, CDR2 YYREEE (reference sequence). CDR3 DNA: TGTGCCAGCAGCTCCACAAAAGCGGGAGGGAGGCTCGAGCAGTACTTC. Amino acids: CASSSTKAGGRLEQYF.

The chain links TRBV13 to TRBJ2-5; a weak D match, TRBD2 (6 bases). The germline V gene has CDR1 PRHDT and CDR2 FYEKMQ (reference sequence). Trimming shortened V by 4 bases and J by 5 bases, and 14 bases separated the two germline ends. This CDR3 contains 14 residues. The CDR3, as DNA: TGTGCCAGCAGCTCCGGGACTCAGAGCGAGACCCAGTACTTC. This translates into CASSSGTQSETQYF.

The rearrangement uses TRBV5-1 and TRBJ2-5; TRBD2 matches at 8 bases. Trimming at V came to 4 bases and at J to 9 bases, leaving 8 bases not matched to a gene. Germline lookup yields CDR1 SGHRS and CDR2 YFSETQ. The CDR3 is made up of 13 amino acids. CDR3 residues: CASSHAGREAQYF. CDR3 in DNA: TGCGCCAGCAGCCACGCAGGGCGGGAGGCCCAGTACTTC.

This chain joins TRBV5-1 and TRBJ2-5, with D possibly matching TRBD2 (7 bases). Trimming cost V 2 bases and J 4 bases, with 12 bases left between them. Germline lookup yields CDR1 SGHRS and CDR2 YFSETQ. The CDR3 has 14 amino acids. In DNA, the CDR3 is TGCGCCAGCAGCTTCATCGGGGGGCTAGAGACCCAGTACTTC. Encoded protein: CASSFIGGLETQYF. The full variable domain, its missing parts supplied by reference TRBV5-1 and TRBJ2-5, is KAGVTQTPRYLIKTRGQQVTLSCSPISGHRSVSWYQQTPGQGLQFLFEYFSETQRNKGNFPGRFSGRQFSNSRSEMNVSTLELGDSALYLCASSFIGGLETQYFGPGTRLLVL.

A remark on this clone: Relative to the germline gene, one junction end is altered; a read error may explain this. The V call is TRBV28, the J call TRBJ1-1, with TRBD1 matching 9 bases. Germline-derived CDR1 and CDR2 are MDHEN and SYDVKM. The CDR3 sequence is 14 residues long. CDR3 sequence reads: CASSRDRVKTEAFF. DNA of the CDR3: TGTGCCAGCAGTCGGGACAGGGTGAAGACTGAAGCTTTCTTT.

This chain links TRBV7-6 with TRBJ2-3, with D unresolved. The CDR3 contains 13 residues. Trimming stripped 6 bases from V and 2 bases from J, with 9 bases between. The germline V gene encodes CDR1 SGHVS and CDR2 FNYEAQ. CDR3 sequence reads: CASSSYHTDTQYF. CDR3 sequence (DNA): TGTGCCAGCAGTTCCTACCACACAGATACGCAGTATTTT.

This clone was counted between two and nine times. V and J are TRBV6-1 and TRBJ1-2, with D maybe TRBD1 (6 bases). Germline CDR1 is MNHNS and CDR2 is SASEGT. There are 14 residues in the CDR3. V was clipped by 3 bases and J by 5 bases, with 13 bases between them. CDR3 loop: CASSEGDRTYGYTF. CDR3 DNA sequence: TGTGCCAGCAGTGAGGGAGACAGGACTTATGGCTACACCTTC.

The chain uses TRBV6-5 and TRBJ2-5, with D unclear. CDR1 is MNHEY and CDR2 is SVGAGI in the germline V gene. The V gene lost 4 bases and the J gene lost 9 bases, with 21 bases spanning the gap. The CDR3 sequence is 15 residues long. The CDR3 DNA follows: TGTGCCAGCAGTTTCCAGTCCCTAACTTATGAGGCCCAGTACTTC. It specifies CASSFQSLTYEAQYF.

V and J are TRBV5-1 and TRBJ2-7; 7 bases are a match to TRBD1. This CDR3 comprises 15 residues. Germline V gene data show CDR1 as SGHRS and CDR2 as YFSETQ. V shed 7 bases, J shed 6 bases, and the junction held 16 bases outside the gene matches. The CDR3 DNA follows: TGCGCCAGCGCTTCTTCGACAGGGATTTTAACCGAGCAGTACTTC. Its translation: CASASSTGILTEQYF.

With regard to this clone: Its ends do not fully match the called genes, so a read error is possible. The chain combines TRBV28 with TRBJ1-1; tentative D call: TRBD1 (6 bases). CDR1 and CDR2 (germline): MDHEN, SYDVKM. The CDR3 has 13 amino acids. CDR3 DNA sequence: TGTGTCAGCAGTTTAGGGGACACCACTGAAGCTTTCTTT. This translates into CVSSLGDTTEAFF.

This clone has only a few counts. CDR3 protein: CASSQDPSGSTGANVLTF. In DNA, the CDR3 is TGCGCCAGCAGCCAAGACCCTAGCGGGAGCACTGGGGCCAACGTCCTGACTTTC. This chain connects TRBV4-3 to TRBJ2-6; 10 bases align to TRBD2. Unmatched junction bases numbered 4, after V lost 0 bases and J lost 2 bases. CDR3 length equals 18 residues. The germline V gene encodes CDR1 LGHNA and CDR2 YSLEER.

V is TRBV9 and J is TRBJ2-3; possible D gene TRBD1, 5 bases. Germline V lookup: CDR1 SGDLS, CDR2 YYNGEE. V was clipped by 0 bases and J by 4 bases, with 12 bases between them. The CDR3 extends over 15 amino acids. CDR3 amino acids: CASSVATRVPDTQYF. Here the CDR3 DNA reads TGTGCCAGCAGCGTAGCTACCAGGGTGCCAGATACGCAGTATTTT.

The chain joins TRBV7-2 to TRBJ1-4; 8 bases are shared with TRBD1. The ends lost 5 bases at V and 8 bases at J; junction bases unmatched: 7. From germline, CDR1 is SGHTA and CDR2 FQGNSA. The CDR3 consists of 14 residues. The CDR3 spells CASSIGQGYEKLFF. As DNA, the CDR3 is TGTGCCAGCAGCATCGGACAGGGATACGAAAAACTGTTTTTT.

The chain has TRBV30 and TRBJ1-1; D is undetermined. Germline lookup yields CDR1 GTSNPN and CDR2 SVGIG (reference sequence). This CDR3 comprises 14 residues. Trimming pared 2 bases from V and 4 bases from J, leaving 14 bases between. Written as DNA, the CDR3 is TGTGCCTGGAGTTCAGGTGTGGGCCTCACTGAAGCTTTCTTT. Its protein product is CAWSSGVGLTEAFF.

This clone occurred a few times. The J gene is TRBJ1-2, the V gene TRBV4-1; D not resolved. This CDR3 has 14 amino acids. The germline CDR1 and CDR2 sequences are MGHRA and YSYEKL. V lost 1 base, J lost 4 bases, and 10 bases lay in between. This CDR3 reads CASSQGGNLYGYTF. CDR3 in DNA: TGCGCCAGCAGCCAAGGCGGCAATCTCTATGGCTACACCTTC.